The 10 T cell receptor beta chains presented below share a single source sample, sequenced in a study of blood T cell repertoires in COVID-19 (dated by TCRdb to between 2020 and 2021). Libraries were constructed by the immunoSEQ multiplex PCR assay. The clones in this table, taken by TCRdb from immuneACCESS, are in-frame only. Not every clone is retained; where verified, under half of the shortfall comes from an unresolved V gene, and the cause of the rest is unknown. Within this sample are about 200,000 clones, with approximately 80% of them counted one time only. Around 25% of the sample comes from the top ten. Sequencing used peripheral blood. These receptors were collected from a man aged 35 to 55 with acute or convalescent COVID-19.

V gene TRBV18 combines with J gene TRBJ2-5, with D tentatively TRBD1 (5 bases). This CDR3 comprises 16 residues. Trimming cost V 3 bases and J 2 bases, with 16 bases left between them. The V gene's germline CDR1 is KGHSH and CDR2 LQKENI. CDR3: CASSPQGAETQETQYF. DNA for the CDR3: TGTGCCAGCTCACCCCAAGGGGCAGAGACACAAGAGACCCAGTACTTC.

In DNA, the CDR3 is TGTGCCAGCAATTCCCTCGGACAGGGGGCGACTGAAGCTTTCTTT. This encodes CASNSLGQGATEAFF. The chain recombines TRBV2 with TRBJ1-1; 11 bases map to TRBD1. J lost 5 bases, V lost 7 bases, and 9 bases had no gene match. This CDR3 comprises 15 residues. Per the germline V gene, CDR1 is SNHLY and CDR2 is FYNNEI.

This clone came up a few times. Here the CDR3 DNA reads TGTGCCAGCAGCCAAGAAATGGGCAGGGGAATCAGGGAGCTGTTTTTT. The encoded protein is CASSQEMGRGIRELFF. V is TRBV3-1 (or the pseudogene TRBV3-2) and J is TRBJ2-2; TRBD1 might be the D (6 bases). Germline CDR1 is LGHDT and CDR2 is YNNKEL (reference sequence). This CDR3 has 16 residues. V was clipped by 0 bases and J by 9 bases, with 17 bases between them.

J is TRBJ2-5 and V is TRBV6-1; tentative D call: TRBD1 (6 bases). Germline lookup yields CDR1 MNHNS and CDR2 SASEGT. This CDR3 is built from 14 residues. The V end was cut by 2 bases, the J end by 5 bases, with 12 bases between. CDR3 protein: CASSERGLGETQYF. The CDR3 nucleotides read TGTGCCAGCAGTGAAAGGGGGTTGGGGGAGACCCAGTACTTC.

The genes are TRBV7-9 and TRBJ2-3; D remains unclear. CDR1 is SEHNR, CDR2 FQNEAQ, per germline (reference sequence). The CDR3 is made up of 13 amino acids. Trimming removed 5 bases at V and 5 bases at J, with 11 bases between. The chain's CDR3 is CASSPQLGDTQYF. The DNA for the CDR3 is TGTGCCAGCAGCCCCCAGCTAGGAGATACGCAGTATTTT.

V is TRBV19 and J is TRBJ2-4; 8 bases map to TRBD2. There are 14 residues in the CDR3. V shed 9 bases, J shed 6 bases, and the junction held 10 bases outside the gene matches. The V gene's germline CDR1 is LNHDA and CDR2 SQIVND (reference sequence). The CDR3 DNA follows: TGTGCCAGCCTCGGGGGGGCCTCTAGAAACATTCAGTACTTC. It specifies CASLGGASRNIQYF.

This chain links TRBV7-8 with TRBJ2-1; the D is unclear. V shed 0 bases and J shed 2 bases, with 8 bases lying between them. CDR1 is SGHVS and CDR2 is FQNEAQ in the germline V gene. CDR3 length: 15 amino acids. The CDR3 bases are TGTGCCAGCAGCTTAGCGGGCAGCCCCTACAATGAGCAGTTCTTC. Translation gives CASSLAGSPYNEQFF.

This clone was seen a few times. The chain recombines TRBV5-1 with TRBJ1-2; the D gene is possibly TRBD1 (6 bases). The CDR3 length is 13 residues. CDR1 is SGHRS and CDR2 is YFSETQ in the germline V gene. V lost 2 bases and J 2 bases, leaving 7 bases between the germline ends. The CDR3 loop is CASSLGGNYGYTF. DNA for the CDR3: TGCGCCAGCAGCTTAGGGGGAAACTATGGCTACACCTTC.

The rearrangement joins TRBV27 to TRBJ2-3; 7 nucleotides align to TRBD2. The CDR3 sequence is 21 residues long. Trimming removed 3 bases from V and 1 base from J; junction bases left unmatched: 22. Germline CDR1 is MNHEY and CDR2 is SMNVEV (reference sequence). CDR3 sequence: CASSFPGGLPHGEVGTDTQYF. CDR3 coding DNA: TGTGCCAGCAGTTTTCCGGGGGGACTTCCGCACGGGGAAGTTGGCACAGATACGCAGTATTTT.

This clone was seen only a few times. The rearrangement uses TRBV15 and TRBJ2-1; unclear D gene. The CDR3 extends over 14 amino acids. V shed 0 bases and J shed 6 bases, with 9 bases lying between them. From germline, CDR1 is LNHNV and CDR2 YYDKDF (reference sequence). Written as DNA, the CDR3 is TGTGCCACCAGCAGAGATCCCCAATCCAATGAGCAGTTCTTC. Protein: CATSRDPQSNEQFF.